Sequencing of this TCR beta chain was carried out in a study of blood T cells in healthy people across ages. Turning to the study itself: About one barcoded beta molecule per two T cells was captured by template switching.

Through a sample-barcoded 5' primer and a J-beta primer mix, a second PCR was run for about 7 to 12 cycles. One entry per CDR3 protein, called by TCRdb with MiXCR from the 5' RACE reads. The table has hundreds of thousands of distinct CDR3 sequences, about 24% seen once. A few counts support this clonotype. Trimming at V came to 4 bases and at J to 4 bases, leaving 4 bases not matched to a gene. CDR1 SGHDT and CDR2 YYEEEE come from the germline V gene. The CDR3 is 15 amino acids. The same sample was also used in a study of T cells of mothers and their children. From that report: Material was donated by three healthy Caucasian mothers and their six children.

The sequencing input was blood. The sequence came from a boy aged 5-17 years in good health. V gene TRBV5-6 combines with J gene TRBJ2-5, with TRBD2 identical over 13 bases. In DNA form, the CDR3 reads TGTGCCAGCAGCGGCGGGACTAGCGGGACAGAGACCCAGTACTTC. Translating it yields CASSGGTSGTETQYF.